These 23 T cell receptor beta chains were all obtained from the same sample, sequenced in a study of blood T cell repertoires in COVID-19 (dated by TCRdb to 2018 to 2020). The method was the immunoSEQ multiplex PCR assay. TCRdb took over this immuneACCESS table, retaining in-frame rearrangements with V and J assigned. Such tables are incomplete; in checked studies, under half of the missing clones stem from an unresolved V gene, and the remainder is unexplained. This sample gives tens of thousands of clones in total; 86% of them show up just once. The top ten hold 4.1% of the sample. The material sequenced was peripheral blood. All receptors derive from a man aged 50 to 59 with acute or convalescent COVID-19.

The chain has TRBV2 and TRBJ2-7; TRBD2 aligns across 7 bases. In germline, CDR1 is SNHLY, CDR2 FYNNEI. The V and J ends lost 8 bases and 3 bases, in that order; junction bases with no gene match: 1. The CDR3 spans 11 residues. CDR3 in amino acids: CASREVYEQYF. The CDR3 nucleotides are TGTGCCAGCCGGGAGGTCTACGAGCAGTACTTC.

The gene calls are TRBV30 and TRBJ2-1, with D unresolved. CDR3 length: 11 residues. V lost 3 bases, J lost 9 bases, and 9 bases lay in between. The V gene's germline CDR1 is GTSNPN and CDR2 SVGIG (reference sequence). CDR3 DNA: TGTGCCTGGAGCTACAGTGGTGAGCAGTTCTTC. This translates into CAWSYSGEQFF.

This clone was seen only a few times. J is TRBJ2-1 and V is TRBV7-2, with TRBD2 matching 15 bases. This CDR3 is built from 17 residues. The ends lost 4 bases at V and 6 bases at J; junction bases unmatched: 7. The V gene's germline CDR1 is SGHTA and CDR2 FQGNSA. CDR3 amino acids: CASSSAWTSGGGNEQFF. CDR3 nucleotides: TGTGCCAGCAGCTCAGCGTGGACTAGCGGGGGGGGCAATGAGCAGTTCTTC.

This rearrangement joins TRBV28 to TRBJ2-3; D may be TRBD1 (5 bases). This CDR3 is built from 14 residues. Germline CDR1 MDHEN, CDR2 SYDVKM. V was pared by 4 bases and J by 10 bases, with 18 bases between. CDR3 DNA sequence: TGTGCCAGCAGTTCGCCGACAGAAGGGAAAGCGCAGTATTTT. It codes for CASSSPTEGKAQYF.

The V and J genes are TRBV19 and TRBJ2-3, with D possibly matching TRBD2 (6 bases). Looked up from germline, CDR1 is LNHDA and CDR2 is SQIVND (reference sequence). The CDR3 has 17 amino acids. V was trimmed by 3 bases and J by 2 bases, leaving 18 bases between them. CDR3 residues: CASSITAGGEITDTQYF. The CDR3 bases are TGTGCCAGTAGTATCACGGCAGGCGGGGAGATCACAGATACGCAGTATTTT.

The CDR3: CASSPFGLANQETQYF. DNA for the CDR3: TGCGCCAGCAGCCCATTCGGACTAGCAAACCAAGAGACCCAGTACTTC. V and J are TRBV4-1 and TRBJ2-5; 8 nucleotides align to TRBD2. V was pared by 4 bases and J by 0 bases, with 7 bases of the junction left unmatched. The CDR3 loop spans 16 amino acids. Germline V gene lookup returns CDR1 MGHRA and CDR2 YSYEKL.

CDR3 DNA sequence: TGTGCCATCAGTGAGGCGGGAGGCGCTCAACACAATGAGCAGTTCTTC. Translation: CAISEAGGAQHNEQFF. The gene calls are TRBV10-3 and TRBJ2-1; TRBD2 matches at 8 bases. V dropped 2 bases and J dropped 5; count of bases not matched to a gene: 8. Germline CDR1 reads ENHRY; CDR2 reads SYGVKD. The CDR3 length is 16 residues.

This clone was picked up a small number of times. V and J are TRBV4-1 and TRBJ2-7; TRBD1 matches 7 bases. Germline CDR1 reads MGHRA; CDR2 reads YSYEKL. The CDR3 spans 15 residues. V trimming: 4 bases; J trimming: 5 bases; junction bases outside the gene matches: 11. The CDR3 bases are TGCGCCAGCAGCCCCGGCGACAGGGTCTTTGACGAGCAGTACTTC. Protein product: CASSPGDRVFDEQYF.

J is TRBJ1-1 and V is TRBV9, with a weak D call TRBD1 (5 bases). Trimming removed 0 bases at V and 0 bases at J, with 18 bases between. Germline V lookup: CDR1 SGDLS, CDR2 YYNGEE. The CDR3 length is 18 residues. The CDR3 loop reads CASSVGTAGPGLNTEAFF. CDR3 coding DNA: TGTGCCAGCAGCGTAGGAACGGCGGGGCCGGGCCTGAACACTGAAGCTTTCTTT.

In this sample, this clone turned up once. The chain is built from TRBV7-6 and TRBJ2-7; 8 bases fit TRBD1. Germline V gene data show CDR1 as SGHVS and CDR2 as FNYEAQ. V trimming: 1 base; J trimming: 6 bases; junction bases outside the gene matches: 8. The CDR3 is 15 amino acids. The CDR3 reads CASSLDGAGGPEQYF. The CDR3 coding sequence is TGTGCCAGCAGCTTAGACGGTGCAGGGGGCCCCGAGCAGTACTTC.

V is TRBV7-2 and J is TRBJ2-3; 9 nucleotides line up with TRBD1. The CDR3 sequence is 16 residues long. Germline V gene data show CDR1 as SGHTA and CDR2 as FQGNSA. Trimming cost V 5 bases and J 0 bases; bases outside gene matches: 6. This CDR3 reads CASSQGQGSSTDTQYF. The CDR3 DNA sequence: TGTGCCAGCAGCCAGGGACAGGGCTCAAGCACAGATACGCAGTATTTT.

DNA for the CDR3: TGTGCCAGCTCACTAAACTCCCCTCGAGCCAAAAACATTCAGTACTTC. This codes for CASSLNSPRAKNIQYF. The chain couples TRBV18 to TRBJ2-4; D is uncertain. V shed 4 bases and J shed 0 bases, with 13 bases lying between them. Germline CDR1 is KGHSH and CDR2 is LQKENI. This CDR3 has 16 residues.

The chain carries TRBV19 and TRBJ2-1; D is perhaps TRBD1 (6 bases). The CDR3 covers 13 residues. Germline lookup yields CDR1 LNHDA and CDR2 SQIVND (reference sequence). V lost 3 bases and J lost 7, with 10 bases in between. Written as DNA, the CDR3 is TGTGCCAGTAGTATCCAGGGGCCAAATGAGCAGTTCTTC. Translating gives CASSIQGPNEQFF. Variable domain in full (rest from reference TRBV19 and TRBJ2-1): DGGITQSPKYLFRKEGQNVTLSCEQNLNHDAMYWYRQDPGQGLRLIYYSQIVNDFQKGDIAEGYSVSREKKESFPLTVTSAQKNPTAFYLCASSIQGPNEQFFGPGTRLTVL.

The chain couples TRBV6-1 to TRBJ2-3, with D tentatively TRBD1 (6 bases). The CDR3 length is 15 residues. The V and J ends lost 3 bases and 4 bases respectively, with 14 bases between them. Germline V gene lookup returns CDR1 MNHNS and CDR2 SASEGT. The CDR3 sequence is CASSDRNRAPDTQYF. CDR3 bases: TGTGCCAGCAGTGATCGCAACAGGGCCCCAGATACGCAGTATTTT.

The rearrangement uses TRBV5-8 and TRBJ2-7; D may be TRBD2 (6 bases). The CDR3 has 15 residues. Germline V CDR1 and CDR2: SGHTS, YDEGEE. V lost 6 bases to trimming and J lost 5 bases, with 21 bases between them. Written as DNA, the CDR3 is TGTGCCAGCACCGAGTGGGGGGAAGGTTCCGACGAGCAGTACTTC. It is translated as CASTEWGEGSDEQYF.

J is TRBJ1-6 and V is TRBV2; possible D gene TRBD1, 5 bases. The CDR3 loop spans 14 amino acids. Germline values: CDR1 SNHLY, CDR2 FYNNEI. V dropped 3 bases and J dropped 10 bases, with 13 bases sitting between them. The CDR3 reads CASSEGRVGSPLHF. Written as DNA, the CDR3 is TGTGCCAGCAGTGAGGGCAGGGTAGGGTCACCCCTCCACTTT.

This CDR3 is CASSPLTSGSSYEQYF. The CDR3, as DNA: TGTGCCAGCAGTCCGCTGACTAGCGGGAGCTCCTACGAGCAGTACTTC. The gene calls are TRBV27 and TRBJ2-7; 12 bases align to TRBD2. CDR1 is MNHEY, CDR2 SMNVEV, per germline (reference sequence). V trimming: 5 bases; J trimming: 0 bases; junction bases outside the gene matches: 5. This CDR3 has 16 amino acids.

This chain uses TRBV27 with TRBJ2-3; 8 nucleotides agree with TRBD2. The CDR3 spans 15 residues. Trimming removed 5 bases from V and 3 bases from J; junction bases left unmatched: 7. The V gene's germline CDR1 is MNHEY and CDR2 SMNVEV (reference sequence). DNA for the CDR3: TGTGCCAGCAGTCCCCGAGTAGCGGGGACAGATACGCAGTATTTT. Encoded protein: CASSPRVAGTDTQYF.

Concerning this clone: Other DNA sequences in this specimen translate into the identical CDR3. The V call is TRBV11-2, the J call TRBJ2-7; 8 bases fit TRBD1. CDR1 is SGHAT and CDR2 is FQNNGV in the germline V gene. After removal of 1 base from V and 3 bases from J, the junction contained 2 bases not matched to a gene. There are 14 residues in the CDR3. CDR3 residues: CASSLGTGGYEQYF. CDR3 DNA: TGTGCCAGCAGCTTAGGTACAGGGGGCTACGAGCAGTACTTC. Full variable domain (missing parts from reference TRBV11-2 and TRBJ2-7): EAGVAQSPRYKIIEKRQSVAFWCNPISGHATLYWYQQILGQGPKLLIQFQNNGVVDDSQLPKDRFSAERLKGVDSTLKIQPAKLEDSAVYLCASSLGTGGYEQYFGPGTRLTVT.

This clone turned up a few times. This chain joins TRBV30 and TRBJ2-1, with TRBD2 identical over 7 bases. The ends lost 5 bases at V and 4 bases at J; junction bases unmatched: 5. Germline CDR1 GTSNPN, CDR2 SVGIG (reference sequence). The CDR3 is 13 amino acids. DNA of the CDR3: TGTGCCTGGGGGGAGGGCCGGTACAATGAGCAGTTCTTC. It specifies CAWGEGRYNEQFF.

The sample holds one count of this clone. The chain couples TRBV12-3 or TRBV12-4 to TRBJ2-1, with a weak D call TRBD2 (6 bases). Trimming cost V 8 bases and J 2 bases, with 10 bases left between them. The CDR3 is 13 residues long. The CDR3 DNA follows: TGTGCCAGCTCCCGGGAGACCTACAATGAGCAGTTCTTC. Its translation is CASSRETYNEQFF.

The gene calls are TRBV6-5 and TRBJ1-1, with 8 bases that match TRBD1. Germline CDR1 and CDR2: MNHEY and SVGAGI. V lost 5 bases and J lost 5; bases outside the gene matches: 7. The CDR3 extends over 14 amino acids. CDR3 coding DNA: TGTGCCAGCAGTCAGACAGGGGCTATAACTGAAGCTTTCTTT. It is translated as CASSQTGAITEAFF.

This rearrangement joins TRBV12-5 to TRBJ1-1; D uncertain. V lost 0 bases and J lost 7, with 12 bases in between. The CDR3 consists of 14 residues. CDR1 and CDR2 from the germline V gene are LGHNT and FRNRAP. CDR3 sequence (DNA): TGTGCTAGTGGTTTGGTACCCTTTGGAGGTGAAGCTTTCTTT. This codes for CASGLVPFGGEAFF.